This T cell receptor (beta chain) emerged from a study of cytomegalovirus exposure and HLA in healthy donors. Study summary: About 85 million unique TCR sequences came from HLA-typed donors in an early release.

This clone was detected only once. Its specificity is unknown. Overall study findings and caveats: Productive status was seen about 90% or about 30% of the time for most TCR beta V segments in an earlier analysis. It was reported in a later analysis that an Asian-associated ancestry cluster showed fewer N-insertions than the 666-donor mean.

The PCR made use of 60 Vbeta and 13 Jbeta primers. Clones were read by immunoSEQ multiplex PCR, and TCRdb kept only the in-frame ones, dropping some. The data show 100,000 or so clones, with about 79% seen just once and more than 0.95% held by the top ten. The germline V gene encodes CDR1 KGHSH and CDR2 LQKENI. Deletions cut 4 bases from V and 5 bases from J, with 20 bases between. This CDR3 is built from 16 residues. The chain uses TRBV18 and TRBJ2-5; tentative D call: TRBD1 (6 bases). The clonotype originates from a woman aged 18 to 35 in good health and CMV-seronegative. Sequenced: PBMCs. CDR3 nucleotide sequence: TGTGCCAGCTCACAAAATACAGGGTTCTACGGGGAGACCCAGTACTTC. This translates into CASSQNTGFYGETQYF.